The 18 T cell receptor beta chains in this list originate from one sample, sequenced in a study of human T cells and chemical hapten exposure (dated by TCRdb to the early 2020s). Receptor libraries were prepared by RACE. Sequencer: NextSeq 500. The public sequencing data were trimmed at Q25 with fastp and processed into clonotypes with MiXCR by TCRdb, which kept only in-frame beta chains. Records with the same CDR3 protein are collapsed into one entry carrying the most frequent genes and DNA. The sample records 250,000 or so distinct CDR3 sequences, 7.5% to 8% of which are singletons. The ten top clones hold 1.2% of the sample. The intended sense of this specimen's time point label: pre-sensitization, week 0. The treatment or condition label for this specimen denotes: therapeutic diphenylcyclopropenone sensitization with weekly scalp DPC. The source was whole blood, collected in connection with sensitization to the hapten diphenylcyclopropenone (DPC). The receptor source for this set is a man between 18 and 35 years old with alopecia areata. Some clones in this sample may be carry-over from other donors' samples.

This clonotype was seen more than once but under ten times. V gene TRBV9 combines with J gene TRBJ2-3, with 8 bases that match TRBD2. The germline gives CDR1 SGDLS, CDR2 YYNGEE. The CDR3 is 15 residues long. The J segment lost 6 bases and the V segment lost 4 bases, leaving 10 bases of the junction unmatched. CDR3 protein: CASSPRTSLADTQYF. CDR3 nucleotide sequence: TGTGCCAGCAGCCCGAGGACTAGCCTGGCGGATACGCAGTATTTT.

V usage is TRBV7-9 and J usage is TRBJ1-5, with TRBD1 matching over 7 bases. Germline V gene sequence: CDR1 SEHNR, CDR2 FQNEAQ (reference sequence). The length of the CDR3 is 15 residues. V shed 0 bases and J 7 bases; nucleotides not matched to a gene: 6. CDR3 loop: CASSLADREGQPQHF. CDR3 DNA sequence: TGTGCCAGCAGCTTAGCCGACAGGGAAGGGCAGCCCCAGCATTTT.

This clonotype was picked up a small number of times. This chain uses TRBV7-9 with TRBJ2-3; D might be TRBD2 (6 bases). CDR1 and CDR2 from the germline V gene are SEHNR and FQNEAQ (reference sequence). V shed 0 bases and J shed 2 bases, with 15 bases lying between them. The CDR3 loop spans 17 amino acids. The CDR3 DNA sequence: TGTGCCAGCAGCTTAGCGCGGGGCGGGTTCAACACAGATACGCAGTATTTT. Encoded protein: CASSLARGGFNTDTQYF.

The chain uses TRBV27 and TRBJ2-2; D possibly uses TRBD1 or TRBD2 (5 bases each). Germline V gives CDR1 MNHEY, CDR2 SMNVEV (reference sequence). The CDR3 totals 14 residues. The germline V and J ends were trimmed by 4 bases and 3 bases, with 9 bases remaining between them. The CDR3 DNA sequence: TGTGCCAGCAGTTCCCGGGGCCACACCGGGGAGCTGTTTTTT. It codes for CASSSRGHTGELFF.

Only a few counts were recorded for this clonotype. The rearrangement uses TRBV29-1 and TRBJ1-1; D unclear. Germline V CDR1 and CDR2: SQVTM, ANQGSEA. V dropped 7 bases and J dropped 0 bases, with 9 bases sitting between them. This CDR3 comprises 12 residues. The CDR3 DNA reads TGCAGCGCCAATACAGTGAACACTGAAGCTTTCTTT. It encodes CSANTVNTEAFF.

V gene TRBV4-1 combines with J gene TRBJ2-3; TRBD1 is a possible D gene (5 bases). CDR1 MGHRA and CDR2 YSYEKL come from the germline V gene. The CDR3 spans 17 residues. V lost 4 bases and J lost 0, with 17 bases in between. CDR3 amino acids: CASSPGSGFLSTDTQYF. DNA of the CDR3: TGCGCCAGCAGCCCAGGGTCTGGGTTCCTCAGCACAGATACGCAGTATTTT.

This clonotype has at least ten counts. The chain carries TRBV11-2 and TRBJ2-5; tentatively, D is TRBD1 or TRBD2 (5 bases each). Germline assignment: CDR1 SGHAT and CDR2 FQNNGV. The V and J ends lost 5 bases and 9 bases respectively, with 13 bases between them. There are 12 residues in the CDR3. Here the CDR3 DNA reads TGTGCCAGCAGCGAAAATTTGGGGGCCCAGTACTTC. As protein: CASSENLGAQYF.

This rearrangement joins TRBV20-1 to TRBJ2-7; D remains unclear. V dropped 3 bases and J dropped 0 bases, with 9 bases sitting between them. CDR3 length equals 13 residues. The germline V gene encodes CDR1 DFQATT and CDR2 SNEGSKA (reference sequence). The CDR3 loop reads CSASRPDSYEQYF. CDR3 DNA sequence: TGCAGTGCTAGTAGGCCGGACTCCTACGAGCAGTACTTC.

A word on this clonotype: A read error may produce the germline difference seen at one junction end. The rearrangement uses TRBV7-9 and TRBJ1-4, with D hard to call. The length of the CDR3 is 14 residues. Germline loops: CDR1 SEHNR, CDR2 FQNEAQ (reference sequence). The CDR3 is CTSSRSATNEKLFF. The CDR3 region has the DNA TGTACCAGCAGCCGATCTGCAACTAATGAAAAACTGTTTTTT.

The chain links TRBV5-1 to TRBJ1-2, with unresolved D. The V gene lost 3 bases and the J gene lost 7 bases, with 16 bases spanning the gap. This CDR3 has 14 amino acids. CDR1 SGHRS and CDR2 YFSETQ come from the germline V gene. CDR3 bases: TGCGCCAGCAGCTCCCGGACGGGCCCTGGTGGCTACACCTTC. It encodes CASSSRTGPGGYTF.

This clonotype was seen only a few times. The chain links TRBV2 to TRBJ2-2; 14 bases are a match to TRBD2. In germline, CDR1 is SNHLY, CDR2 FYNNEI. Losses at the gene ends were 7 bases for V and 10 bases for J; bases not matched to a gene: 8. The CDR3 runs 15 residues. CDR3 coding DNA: TGTGCCAGCACCCGACTAGCGGGGGGGCTCGCGGAGCTGTTTTTT. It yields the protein CASTRLAGGLAELFF.

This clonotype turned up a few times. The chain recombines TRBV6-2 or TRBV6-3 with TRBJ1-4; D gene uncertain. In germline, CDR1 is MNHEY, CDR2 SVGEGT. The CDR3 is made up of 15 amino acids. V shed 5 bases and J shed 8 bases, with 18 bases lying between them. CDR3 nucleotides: TGTGCCAGCAGTAAGGACGGTAGCCGCCTCGAAAAACTGTTTTTT. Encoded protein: CASSKDGSRLEKLFF.

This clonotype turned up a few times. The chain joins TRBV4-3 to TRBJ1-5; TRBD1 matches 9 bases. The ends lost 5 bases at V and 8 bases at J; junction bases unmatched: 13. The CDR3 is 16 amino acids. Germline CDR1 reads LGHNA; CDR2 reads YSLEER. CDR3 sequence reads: CASSTQFGQGSEPQHF. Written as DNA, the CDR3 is TGCGCCAGCAGCACCCAGTTTGGACAGGGGAGTGAGCCCCAGCATTTT.

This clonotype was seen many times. DNA for the CDR3: TGTGCCAGCAGTTCCTCCCGGGTGGCTAAGACCCAGTACTTC. Translation gives CASSSSRVAKTQYF. This chain uses TRBV6-2 or TRBV6-3 with TRBJ2-5; D gene ambiguous. Germline lookup yields CDR1 MNHEY and CDR2 SVGEGT. The CDR3 runs to 14 residues. V was clipped by 4 bases and J by 6 bases, with 15 bases between them.

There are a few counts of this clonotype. As DNA, the CDR3 is TGTGCCAGCAGCTCGGACAGTGGTACGCAGTATTTT. Its translation is CASSSDSGTQYF. This sequence joins TRBV7-3 and TRBJ2-3; weak D call: TRBD1 (6 bases). This CDR3 comprises 12 residues. Per germline, CDR1 SGHTA and CDR2 FQGTGA. Trimming stripped 4 bases from V and 8 bases from J, with 10 bases between.

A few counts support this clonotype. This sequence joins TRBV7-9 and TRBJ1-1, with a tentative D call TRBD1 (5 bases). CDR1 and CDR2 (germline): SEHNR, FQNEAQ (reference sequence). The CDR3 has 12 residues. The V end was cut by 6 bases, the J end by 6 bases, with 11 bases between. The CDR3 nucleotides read TGTGCCAGCAGTTACAGACAGCCTGAAGCTTTCTTT. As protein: CASSYRQPEAFF.

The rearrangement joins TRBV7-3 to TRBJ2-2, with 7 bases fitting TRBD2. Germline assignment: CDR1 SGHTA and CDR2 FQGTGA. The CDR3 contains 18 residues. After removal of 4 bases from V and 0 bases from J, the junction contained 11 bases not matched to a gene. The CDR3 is CASSWPGTTHANTGELFF. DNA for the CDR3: TGTGCCAGCAGCTGGCCCGGGACTACGCATGCGAACACCGGGGAGCTGTTTTTT. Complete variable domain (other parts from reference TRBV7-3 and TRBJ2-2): GAGVSQTPSNKVTEKGKYVELRCDPISGHTALYWYRQSLGQGPEFLIYFQGTGAADDSGLPNDRFFAVRPEGSVSTLKIQRTERGDSAVYLCASSWPGTTHANTGELFFGEGSRLTVL.

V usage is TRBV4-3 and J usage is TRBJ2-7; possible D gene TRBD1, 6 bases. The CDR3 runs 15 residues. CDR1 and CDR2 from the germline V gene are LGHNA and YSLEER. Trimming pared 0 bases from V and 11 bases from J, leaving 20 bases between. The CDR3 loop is CASSQDTTGSWGKYF. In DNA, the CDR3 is TGCGCCAGCAGCCAAGATACGACAGGCTCCTGGGGAAAGTACTTC.